Presented here are 12 T cell receptor beta chains from one specimen sequenced in a study of cytomegalovirus exposure and HLA in healthy donors. PCR employed 60 Vbeta and 13 Jbeta primers. Data came from immunoSEQ multiplex PCR; TCRdb stores just in-frame clones and leaves some out. The sample has fewer than 200,000 clones, approximately 12% seen once; the top ten hold approximately 7.8%. The sample comprised PBMCs. These receptors came from a man aged 50 to 60 in good health and CMV-seropositive.

V gene TRBV29-1 combines with J gene TRBJ2-4, with D perhaps TRBD2 (6 bases). V was clipped by 4 bases and J by 3 bases, with 16 bases between them. CDR1 and CDR2 (germline): SQVTM, ANQGSEA. This CDR3 comprises 15 residues. In DNA form, the CDR3 reads TGCAGCGTTGTCTCTAGGACTATGCACAAAAACATTCAGTACTTC. Amino acid sequence: CSVVSRTMHKNIQYF. Based on the CDR3 plus reference TRBV29-1 and TRBJ2-4, the full variable domain is SAVISQKPSRDICQRGTSLTIQCQVDSQVTMMFWYRQQPGQSLTLIATANQGSEATYESGFVIDKFPISRPNLTFSTLTVSNMSPEDSSIYLCSVVSRTMHKNIQYFGAGTRLSVL.

The chain couples TRBV19 to TRBJ1-6; 8 bases align to TRBD1. The V gene end was trimmed by 2 bases and the J gene end by 10 bases; junction bases not matched to a gene: 4. Germline CDR1 reads LNHDA; CDR2 reads SQIVND (reference sequence). This CDR3 comprises 14 residues. CDR3 region: CASSIMTGESPLHF. The CDR3 coding sequence is TGTGCCAGTAGTATAATGACAGGGGAGTCACCCCTCCACTTT. Complete variable domain (other parts from reference TRBV19 and TRBJ1-6): DGGITQSPKYLFRKEGQNVTLSCEQNLNHDAMYWYRQDPGQGLRLIYYSQIVNDFQKGDIAEGYSVSREKKESFPLTVTSAQKNPTAFYLCASSIMTGESPLHFGNGTRLTVT.

For this clone: One junction end disagrees with the germline gene, perhaps due to a read error. The V and J genes are TRBV5-1 and TRBJ1-1, with D unresolved. The CDR3 length is 13 residues. Germline V gives CDR1 SGHRS, CDR2 YFSETQ. In DNA form, the CDR3 reads TGCGCCAGAAGCTTGGACTGGAGCACTGAAGCTTTCTTT. Translation: CARSLDWSTEAFF.

This clone was seen a handful of times. The chain links TRBV6-6 to TRBJ1-6; D gene uncertain. V lost 6 bases, J lost 9 bases, and 15 bases lay in between. The CDR3 spans 14 residues. From germline, CDR1 is MNHNY and CDR2 SVGAGI (reference sequence). DNA of the CDR3: TGTGCCAGCAGGCTCGGGGATTCACTTTCACCCCTCCACTTT. Amino acids: CASRLGDSLSPLHF.

J is TRBJ1-2 and V is TRBV9; possibly TRBD1 for D (6 bases). Trimming took 5 bases from V and 6 from J, leaving 17 bases between them. Germline CDR1 and CDR2: SGDLS and YYNGEE. CDR3 length: 14 amino acids. CDR3 region: CASSRGSGSDGYTF. The CDR3 DNA reads TGTGCCAGCAGTAGGGGGTCGGGAAGCGATGGCTACACCTTC.

This clone was observed a few times. The rearrangement uses TRBV11-2 and TRBJ1-1; a possible D gene is TRBD1 (6 bases). Germline V CDR1 and CDR2: SGHAT, FQNNGV. The ends were cut back, 5 bases at V and 4 bases at J, with 17 bases in the middle. The CDR3 spans 15 residues. As DNA, the CDR3 is TGTGCCAGCAGCCCCCTGACAGGTTGGGCCACTGAAGCTTTCTTT. This codes for CASSPLTGWATEAFF.

The genes are TRBV5-4 and TRBJ1-1, with D perhaps TRBD1 (5 bases). The V end lost 4 bases, the J end lost 4 bases, and 17 bases lay between the germline ends. CDR1 and CDR2 (germline): SGHNT, YYREEE (reference sequence). The CDR3 covers 15 residues. The CDR3 region has the DNA TGTGCCAGCAGCCCCGGGATTTTCGGGGGCACTGAAGCTTTCTTT. It translates to CASSPGIFGGTEAFF.

The chain combines TRBV4-3 with TRBJ2-4; 10 bases are shared with TRBD2. CDR3 length: 13 residues. The junction had 5 bases not matched to a gene; V was cut back by 3 bases and J by 12 bases. CDR1 and CDR2 from the germline V gene are LGHNA and YSLEER. CDR3 in DNA: TGCGCCAGCAGCCAGGGTAGCGGGGGGCATCAGTACTTC. Protein sequence: CASSQGSGGHQYF.

The rearrangement links TRBV7-2 to TRBJ2-2; D might be TRBD1 (5 bases). In germline, CDR1 is SGHTA, CDR2 FQGNSA. With 5 bases removed from V and 3 bases from J, the gap between germline ends came to 10 bases. The CDR3 contains 14 residues. The CDR3, as DNA: TGTGCCAGCAGCGGCAGGGTTCACACCGGGGAGCTGTTTTTT. This sequence encodes CASSGRVHTGELFF.

The chain has TRBV11-3 and TRBJ2-3; 11 nucleotides match TRBD2. Germline assignment: CDR1 SGHNT and CDR2 YENEEA. CDR3 length: 17 amino acids. Trimming cost V 0 bases and J 6 bases; bases outside gene matches: 8. The CDR3 nucleotides read TGTGCCAGCAGCTTAGATTTTAGCGGGGGGGCTCGGGATACGCAGTATTTT. Translation gives CASSLDFSGGARDTQYF.

There are a few counts of this clone. V and J are TRBV25-1 and TRBJ1-6; a possible D gene is TRBD1 (6 bases). Between the trimmed V and J ends, which lost 0 bases and 4 bases, there was a span of 10 bases. Germline CDR1 MGHDK, CDR2 SYGVNS. This CDR3 spans 16 amino acids. CDR3 DNA sequence: TGTGCCAGCAGTGAATATACAGGGAATTATAATTCACCCCTCCACTTT. This encodes CASSEYTGNYNSPLHF.

In its sample, this clone was seen once. The chain employs TRBV13 and TRBJ1-3; the D is unclear. Trimming left V 5 bases short and J 4 bases short, with 9 bases between. The CDR3 covers 13 residues. Germline CDR1 reads PRHDT; CDR2 reads FYEKMQ (reference sequence). CDR3 in DNA: TGTGCCAGCAGCCCCCCGGGGGGAAACACCATATATTTT. It yields the protein CASSPPGGNTIYF.